One and the same sample provided the 28 T cell receptor beta chains below, sequenced in a study of T cells in Graves' hyperthyroidism and ophthalmopathy. Amplification targeted TCR beta CDR3 regions from RNA transcripts. Initially, a first-round RT-PCR of the TCR CDR3 employed the HTBI primer set. One entry per CDR3 protein results from TCRdb running MiXCR on the multiplex PCR reads. The sample yields a few hundred thousand distinct CDR3 sequences, more than 15% seen once. The sample consisted of blood. All receptors come from a woman aged 25 to 39 with Graves' hyperthyroidism.

The chain uses TRBV29-1 and TRBJ1-4; no clear D gene. CDR1 is SQVTM and CDR2 is ANQGSEA in the germline V gene. The CDR3 has 11 amino acids. Trimming stripped 7 bases from V and 2 bases from J, with 5 bases between. The CDR3 DNA follows: TGCAGCGCTGACACTAATGAAAAACTGTTTTTT. Translation gives CSADTNEKLFF. Complete variable domain (other parts from reference TRBV29-1 and TRBJ1-4): SAVISQKPSRDICQRGTSLTIQCQVDSQVTMMFWYRQQPGQSLTLIATANQGSEATYESGFVIDKFPISRPNLTFSTLTVSNMSPEDSSIYLCSADTNEKLFFGSGTQLSVL.

This clonotype occurred a few times. The DNA for the CDR3 is TGTGCCAGCAGCGCGGGACTCGCCTACGAGCAGTACTTC. Encoded protein: CASSAGLAYEQYF. This chain joins TRBV9 and TRBJ2-7; D possibly corresponds to TRBD2 (6 bases). CDR3 length: 13 amino acids. Trimming shortened V by 3 bases and J by 2 bases, and 9 bases separated the two germline ends. Germline CDR1 SGDLS, CDR2 YYNGEE.

This clonotype was observed at least ten times. The chain carries TRBV20-1 and TRBJ1-2; 7 bases agree with TRBD1. The germline CDR1 and CDR2 sequences are DFQATT and SNEGSKA (reference sequence). The CDR3 runs 12 residues. Trimming took 5 bases from V and 3 from J; bases not matched to a gene: 3. CDR3 DNA: TGCAGTGCTGGACAGGTAGACTATGGCTACACCTTC. Its protein is CSAGQVDYGYTF.

This chain joins TRBV12-3 or TRBV12-4 and TRBJ1-5, with D possibly TRBD1 on 5 matching bases. CDR3 length: 15 residues. Between the trimmed V and J ends, which lost 5 bases and 0 bases, there was a span of 11 bases. DNA for the CDR3: TGTGCCAGCAGTCTCAGGGCTTTTAGCAATCAGCCCCAGCATTTT. Its translation is CASSLRAFSNQPQHF.

A remark on this clonotype: This sequence may be a read error, since a much larger clone differs from it by one base. J is TRBJ2-1 and V is TRBV20-1; 10 nucleotides match TRBD2. Germline V CDR1 and CDR2: DFQATT, SNEGSKA (reference sequence). CDR3 length: 15 amino acids. The V and J ends lost 3 bases and 11 bases, in that order; junction bases with no gene match: 13. This CDR3 reads CSARTSGPQGDKQFF. In DNA form, the CDR3 reads TGCAGTGCTAGGACTAGCGGGCCACAAGGCGATAAGCAGTTCTTC.

This clonotype was found a few times. The genes are TRBV30 and TRBJ2-2; 7 bases map to TRBD2. The CDR3 spans 17 residues. Germline lookup yields CDR1 GTSNPN and CDR2 SVGIG (reference sequence). The J segment lost 7 bases and the V segment lost 6 bases, leaving 20 bases of the junction unmatched. The CDR3 here is CACSTGTTPISDGELFF. In nucleotides, the CDR3 is TGTGCCTGTTCAACCGGGACTACCCCTATCTCGGACGGGGAGCTGTTTTTT. Together with reference TRBV30 and TRBJ2-2, the CDR3 gives the full variable domain: SQTIHQWPATLVQPVGSPLSLECTVEGTSNPNLYWYRQAAGRGLQLLFYSVGIGQISSEVPQNLSASRPQDRQFILSSKKLLLSDSGFYLCACSTGTTPISDGELFFGEGSRLTVL.

Ten or more counts support this clonotype. The chain is built from TRBV7-3 and TRBJ2-1, with D possibly being TRBD2 (6 bases). This CDR3 comprises 14 residues. CDR1 is SGHTA and CDR2 is FQGTGA in the germline V gene. V gave up 2 bases and J gave up 8 bases, with 13 bases separating them. Here the CDR3 reads CASSLGGTLDEQFF. DNA of the CDR3: TGTGCCAGCAGCTTAGGCGGGACCCTCGATGAGCAGTTCTTC.

J is TRBJ2-7 and V is TRBV5-6; a possible D gene is TRBD2 (6 bases). The germline V and J ends were trimmed by 4 bases and 6 bases, with 29 bases remaining between them. The CDR3 spans 18 residues. CDR1 and CDR2 (germline): SGHDT, YYEEEE. The CDR3 loop reads CASSVRAMVGGTPSEQYF. The CDR3 nucleotides are TGTGCCAGCAGCGTCAGGGCGATGGTGGGAGGTACCCCCTCCGAGCAGTACTTC.

A few counts support this clonotype. The chain links TRBV6-1 to TRBJ2-5; maybe TRBD1 (5 bases). The CDR3 extends over 14 amino acids. Germline-derived CDR1 and CDR2 are MNHNS and SASEGT. V was trimmed by 7 bases and J by 4 bases, leaving 16 bases between them. The CDR3 protein is CASKGFWGGETQYF. For the CDR3, the DNA is TGTGCCAGCAAGGGGTTTTGGGGCGGAGAGACCCAGTACTTC.

This clonotype occurred many times. The chain uses TRBV12-3 or TRBV12-4 and TRBJ2-2, with D unresolved. V gave up 2 bases and J gave up 3 bases, with 13 bases separating them. This CDR3 contains 16 residues. In DNA form, the CDR3 reads TGTGCCAGCAGTTTAATGGTTAGCAGTTACACCGGGGAGCTGTTTTTT. Translation: CASSLMVSSYTGELFF.

Remarks on this clonotype: One junction end disagrees with the germline gene, perhaps due to a read error. The chain uses TRBV3-1 and TRBJ1-3; D remains unclear. The CDR3 length is 16 residues. Germline CDR1 reads LGHDT; CDR2 reads YNNKEL (reference sequence). CDR3 nucleotide sequence: TGTACCAGCAGCCCGACCCGACAATCCTCTGGAAACACCATATATTTT. Translation gives CTSSPTRQSSGNTIYF.

The chain employs TRBV6-1 and TRBJ2-6; D is possibly TRBD1 (5 bases). This CDR3 comprises 16 residues. Germline values: CDR1 MNHNS, CDR2 SASEGT. The ends were cut back, 8 bases at V and 0 bases at J, with 14 bases in the middle. The CDR3 spells CASSIGVNSGANVLTF. CDR3 nucleotide sequence: TGTGCCAGCTCCATAGGGGTGAACTCTGGGGCCAACGTCCTGACTTTC.

This clonotype was observed a few times. The chain is built from TRBV27 and TRBJ2-3; the D gene is possibly TRBD1 (5 bases). CDR3 length: 13 residues. The V gene lost 10 bases and the J gene lost 4 bases, with 15 bases spanning the gap. Germline CDR1 and CDR2: MNHEY and SMNVEV (reference sequence). The DNA for the CDR3 is TGTGCCACCAAGACAGCCCCCGCAGATACGCAGTATTTT. Translated: CATKTAPADTQYF.

The CDR3 bases are TGTGCCAGTAGTACAGGGAGGTTGAACACTGAAGCTTTCTTT. It yields the protein CASSTGRLNTEAFF. The chain carries TRBV19 and TRBJ1-1; D is possibly TRBD1 (5 bases). The CDR3 is 14 amino acids. V lost 4 bases and J 0 bases, leaving 9 bases between the germline ends. The germline V gene has CDR1 LNHDA and CDR2 SQIVND (reference sequence).

This clonotype was picked up many times. The rearrangement links TRBV6-1 to TRBJ2-1; TRBD2 might be the D (6 bases). The CDR3 is 23 amino acids. Trimming shortened V by 4 bases and J by 0 bases, and 34 bases separated the two germline ends. Looked up from germline, CDR1 is MNHNS and CDR2 is SASEGT. The CDR3 region has the DNA TGTGCCAGCAGTGGACTGGCGGGGAGCGGAGATACAGGCTCCAAAAGCTCCTACAATGAGCAGTTCTTC. It codes for CASSGLAGSGDTGSKSSYNEQFF.

This clonotype was observed many times. The genes are TRBV27 and TRBJ1-5, with D perhaps TRBD1 (6 bases). The CDR3 is 14 amino acids. The germline CDR1 and CDR2 sequences are MNHEY and SMNVEV (reference sequence). With 5 bases removed from V and 5 bases from J, the gap between germline ends came to 13 bases. CDR3 region: CASSPDSFYQPQHF. CDR3 nucleotide sequence: TGTGCCAGCAGTCCGGACAGTTTCTATCAGCCCCAGCATTTT.

The table lists this clonotype with a few counts. J is TRBJ1-2 and V is TRBV28; TRBD1 might be the D (6 bases). The CDR3 totals 15 residues. V was clipped by 3 bases and J by 5 bases, with 16 bases between them. Per the germline V gene, CDR1 is MDHEN and CDR2 is SYDVKM. CDR3 nucleotides: TGTGCCAGCAGTTTTTTCACAGGGCGCCTTTATGGCTACACCTTC. Its translation: CASSFFTGRLYGYTF.

This clonotype was seen many times. The V call is TRBV27, the J call TRBJ2-5; D might be TRBD1 (6 bases). Germline V gene sequence: CDR1 MNHEY, CDR2 SMNVEV (reference sequence). Trimming shortened V by 6 bases and J by 13 bases, and 24 bases separated the two germline ends. The CDR3 extends over 14 amino acids. For the CDR3, the DNA is TGTGCCAGCAGCCCCAGGACAGCCGAGGCCCCCGGGTACTTC. It is translated as CASSPRTAEAPGYF.

This clonotype was seen at least ten times. The chain recombines TRBV7-9 with TRBJ2-7; 9 bases match TRBD1. V shed 7 bases and J 4 bases; nucleotides not matched to a gene: 8. This CDR3 has 14 residues. Germline values: CDR1 SEHNR, CDR2 FQNEAQ (reference sequence). The CDR3 here is CASTRGDRDYEQYF. CDR3 nucleotide sequence: TGTGCCAGCACCCGGGGGGACAGGGATTACGAGCAGTACTTC.

The chain has TRBV6-1 and TRBJ1-6, with 7 bases lining up with TRBD1. This CDR3 spans 14 amino acids. Germline-derived CDR1 and CDR2 are MNHNS and SASEGT. V was clipped by 6 bases and J by 13 bases; unmatched bases: 12. The CDR3 DNA follows: TGTGCCAGCAGATCCCAGGGGGTCTCTTCTCCCCTCCACTTT. It encodes CASRSQGVSSPLHF.

Ten or more counts support this clonotype. The chain carries TRBV20-1 and TRBJ2-3, with D possibly being TRBD2 (6 bases). Germline assignment: CDR1 DFQATT and CDR2 SNEGSKA (reference sequence). The CDR3 sequence is 15 residues long. V lost 6 bases and J 1 base, leaving 17 bases between the germline ends. The CDR3 DNA reads TGCAGTGCCCCTGGAGGGTTTTATCGCACAGATACGCAGTATTTT. Its protein product is CSAPGGFYRTDTQYF.

In this sample, this clonotype turned up many times. The chain has TRBV20-1 and TRBJ2-3; 10 bases fit TRBD2. Per germline, CDR1 DFQATT and CDR2 SNEGSKA (reference sequence). This CDR3 comprises 16 residues. The CDR3 bases are TGCAGCTTCGGAATAGCGGGAGGAATACGCACAGATACGCAGTATTTT. This encodes CSFGIAGGIRTDTQYF.

This clonotype was seen more than once but under ten times. The chain uses TRBV28 and TRBJ2-2; a possible D gene is TRBD1 (7 bases). Trimming removed 5 bases from V and 5 bases from J, with 24 bases in between. Germline lookup yields CDR1 MDHEN and CDR2 SYDVKM. The CDR3 length is 18 residues. The DNA for the CDR3 is TGTGCCAGCAGTAAGGTCTCTGGGCAGGGGGGTCGGACCGGGGAGCTGTTTTTT. This gives the protein CASSKVSGQGGRTGELFF.

The CDR3 is CASRYGNTDTQYF. The CDR3 coding sequence is TGTGCCAGTAGATACGGAAACACAGATACGCAGTATTTT. This rearrangement joins TRBV19 to TRBJ2-3; no reliable D call. V lost 6 bases to trimming and J lost 2 bases, with 9 bases between them. The germline gives CDR1 LNHDA, CDR2 SQIVND (reference sequence). The CDR3 length is 13 residues.

This clonotype was found many times. The chain has TRBV5-6 and TRBJ1-4, with TRBD1 matching over 11 bases. V trimming: 4 bases; J trimming: 7 bases; junction bases outside the gene matches: 3. Germline values: CDR1 SGHDT, CDR2 YYEEEE. This CDR3 has 14 amino acids. The CDR3 coding sequence is TGTGCCAGCAGCCGGACAGGGGGCGGTGAAAAACTGTTTTTT. This translates into CASSRTGGGEKLFF. The full variable domain, completed using reference TRBV5-6 and TRBJ1-4, is DAGVTQSPTHLIKTRGQQVTLRCSPKSGHDTVSWYQQALGQGPQFIFQYYEEEERQRGNFPDRFSGHQFPNYSSELNVNALLLGDSALYLCASSRTGGGEKLFFGSGTQLSVL.

This clonotype was seen ten or more times. This chain links TRBV20-1 with TRBJ2-7, with D maybe TRBD2 (6 bases). There are 14 residues in the CDR3. CDR1 DFQATT and CDR2 SNEGSKA come from the germline V gene (reference sequence). Trimming cost V 6 bases and J 4 bases, with 19 bases left between them. CDR3 sequence: CSASRVTGSYEQYF. CDR3 nucleotides: TGCAGTGCGAGCAGGGTCACCGGGAGTTACGAGCAGTACTTC.

The V gene is TRBV27, the J gene TRBJ2-3; 7 nucleotides match TRBD1. Germline V gene sequence: CDR1 MNHEY, CDR2 SMNVEV (reference sequence). There are 14 residues in the CDR3. J lost 0 bases, V lost 9 bases, and 6 bases had no gene match. CDR3 nucleotide sequence: TGTGCCAGTCGACAGGGCTTGAGCACAGATACGCAGTATTTT. This gives the protein CASRQGLSTDTQYF.

This clonotype was recorded at least ten times. The genes are TRBV12-3 or TRBV12-4 and TRBJ2-1, with D unresolved. The ends were cut back, 3 bases at V and 4 bases at J, with 16 bases in the middle. The CDR3 loop spans 16 amino acids. The CDR3 region is CASSFWSGGLYNEQFF. CDR3 coding DNA: TGTGCCAGCAGTTTTTGGTCGGGCGGATTATACAATGAGCAGTTCTTC.